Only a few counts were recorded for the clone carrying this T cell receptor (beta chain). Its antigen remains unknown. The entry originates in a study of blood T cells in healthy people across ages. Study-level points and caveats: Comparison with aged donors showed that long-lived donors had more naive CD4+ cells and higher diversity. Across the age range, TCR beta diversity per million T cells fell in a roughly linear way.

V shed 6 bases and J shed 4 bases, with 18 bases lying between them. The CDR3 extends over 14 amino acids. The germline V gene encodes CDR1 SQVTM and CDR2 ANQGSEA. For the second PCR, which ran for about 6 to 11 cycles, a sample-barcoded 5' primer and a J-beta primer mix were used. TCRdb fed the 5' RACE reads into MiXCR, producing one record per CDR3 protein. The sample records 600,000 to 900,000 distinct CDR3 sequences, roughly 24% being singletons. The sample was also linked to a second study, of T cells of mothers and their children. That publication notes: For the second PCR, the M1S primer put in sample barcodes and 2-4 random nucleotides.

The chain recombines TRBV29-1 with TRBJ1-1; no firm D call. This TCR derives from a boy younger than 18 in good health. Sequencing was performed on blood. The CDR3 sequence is CSVGRPSEGTEAFF. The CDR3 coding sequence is TGCAGCGTCGGGCGGCCCTCAGAGGGCACTGAAGCTTTCTTT.